This T cell receptor (beta chain) was captured by sequencing in a study of T cells in Graves' hyperthyroidism and ophthalmopathy. Broader study findings: Researchers found most expanded thyroid clonotypes above 0.001 in blood as well. In validation, the model predicted ophthalmopathy. These predictions came a median roughly six months before onset.

The TCR beta CDR3 regions underwent amplification using RNA transcripts as the source. During a first-round RT-PCR of the TCR CDR3, the HTBI primer set was used. TCRdb processed the multiplex PCR reads anew with MiXCR; each CDR3 protein has one entry. This sample yields about 460,000 distinct CDR3 sequences, of which less than 25% are seen a single time; approximately 54% belongs to the top ten. Each diagnosis drew on symptoms, thyroxine, TRAb, thyroid ultrasound and orbital computed tomography findings. This clonotype occurred a few times. The antigen is undetermined. This clonotype was obtained from a woman between 70 and 85 years old with Graves' ophthalmopathy. Source material: blood.

CDR3: CASSRGGGMNTEAFF. CDR3 DNA: TGTGCCAGCAGCCGAGGGGGGGGGATGAACACTGAAGCTTTCTTT. The genes are TRBV5-5 and TRBJ1-1; tentatively, D is TRBD1 (6 bases). Trimming shortened V by 4 bases and J by 0 bases, and 13 bases separated the two germline ends. This CDR3 spans 15 amino acids. CDR1 is SGHKS and CDR2 is YYEKEE in the germline V gene (reference sequence). The complete variable domain, with remaining parts taken from reference TRBV5-5 and TRBJ1-1, reads DAGVTQSPTHLIKTRGQQVTLRCSPISGHKSVSWYQQVLGQGPQFIFQYYEKEERGRGNFPDRFSARQFPNYSSELNVNALLLGDSALYLCASSRGGGMNTEAFFGQGTRLTVV.